The 10 T cell receptor beta chains listed next were all sequenced from one sample in a study of shared clonotypes between healthy human individuals. Libraries were prepared by immunoSEQ multiplex PCR; TCRdb keeps only in-frame clonotypes and omits some of them. The sample shows some 500,000 clones, 70% to 80% of them seen only once. The sample taken for sequencing was PBMCs. The origin of the receptors is a woman aged 40-49 years in good health. Some clones in this sample may be carry-over from other donors' samples.

As regards this clone: This same CDR3 is encoded by further DNA sequences in the sample. This sequence joins TRBV18 and TRBJ2-3; no firm D call. The CDR3 consists of 11 residues. Per germline, CDR1 KGHSH and CDR2 LQKENI. Deletions cut 3 bases from V and 5 bases from J, with 3 bases between. Here the CDR3 reads CASSPIDTQYF. CDR3 in DNA: TGTGCCAGCTCACCGATAGATACGCAGTATTTT.

CDR3 protein: CASSPVGTSPYEQYF. The CDR3 DNA follows: TGTGCCAGCAGCCCAGTCGGCACGTCCCCCTACGAGCAGTACTTC. The chain uses TRBV28 and TRBJ2-7; no reliable D call. V dropped 6 bases and J dropped 2 bases, with 17 bases sitting between them. Germline lookup yields CDR1 MDHEN and CDR2 SYDVKM. The CDR3 sequence is 15 residues long. The full variable domain, its missing parts supplied by reference TRBV28 and TRBJ2-7, is DVKVTQSSRYLVKRTGEKVFLECVQDMDHENMFWYRQDPGLGLRLIYFSYDVKMKEKGDIPEGYSVSREKKERFSLILESASTNQTSMYLCASSPVGTSPYEQYFGPGTRLTVT.

The rearrangement joins TRBV28 to TRBJ2-2; D unresolved. CDR1 and CDR2 (germline): MDHEN, SYDVKM. This CDR3 has 17 residues. Between the trimmed V and J ends, which lost 6 bases and 0 bases, there was a span of 17 bases. The CDR3 protein is CASRSLGLYPNTGELFF. DNA of the CDR3: TGTGCCAGCAGGTCCCTGGGTTTATACCCGAACACCGGGGAGCTGTTTTTT. The full variable domain, in which reference TRBV28 and TRBJ2-2 provide the parts outside the CDR3, is DVKVTQSSRYLVKRTGEKVFLECVQDMDHENMFWYRQDPGLGLRLIYFSYDVKMKEKGDIPEGYSVSREKKERFSLILESASTNQTSMYLCASRSLGLYPNTGELFFGEGSRLTVL.

V is TRBV28 and J is TRBJ1-2; unclear D gene. Trimming left V 3 bases short and J 2 bases short, with 7 bases between. Germline loops: CDR1 MDHEN, CDR2 SYDVKM. The CDR3 totals 13 residues. As DNA, the CDR3 is TGTGCCAGCAGTTTGTACAGAAACTATGGCTACACCTTC. This codes for CASSLYRNYGYTF.

The chain carries TRBV5-5 and TRBJ1-5, with TRBD1 identical over 8 bases. Germline V lookup: CDR1 SGHKS, CDR2 YYEKEE (reference sequence). This CDR3 comprises 16 residues. With 0 bases clipped from V and 1 base from J, the junction kept 3 bases outside the gene matches. The CDR3, as DNA: TGTGCCAGCAGCTTGGCAGGGGGCTTAAGCAATCAGCCCCAGCATTTT. Translated: CASSLAGGLSNQPQHF.

V usage is TRBV2 and J usage is TRBJ2-7; D is possibly TRBD2 (7 bases). Germline CDR1 is SNHLY and CDR2 is FYNNEI. This CDR3 spans 14 amino acids. V shed 4 bases and J shed 0 bases, with 10 bases lying between them. The CDR3 DNA is TGTGCCAGCAGTGGAGGGGGGGGCTCCTACGAGCAGTACTTC. Its protein product is CASSGGGGSYEQYF.

This chain connects TRBV14 to TRBJ2-7; TRBD2 matches at 8 bases. The junction had 0 bases not matched to a gene; V was cut back by 3 bases and J by 2 bases. Germline CDR1 reads SGHDN; CDR2 reads FVKESK. CDR3 length equals 13 residues. Here the CDR3 DNA reads TGTGCCAGCAGCCAGGGACTAGCCTACGAGCAGTACTTC. Translated: CASSQGLAYEQYF.

A remark on this clone: A read error may produce the germline difference seen at one junction end. The rearrangement joins TRBV7-7 to TRBJ2-7; D may be TRBD2 (6 bases). The CDR3 extends over 13 amino acids. Germline CDR1 is SSHAT and CDR2 is FNYEAQ (reference sequence). CDR3 nucleotides: TGTGCTAGCAGCGTAGGACTCGGAGGGGAGCAGTACTTC. It is translated as CASSVGLGGEQYF. The full variable domain, completed using reference TRBV7-7 and TRBJ2-7, is GAGVSQSPRYKVTKRGQDVTLRCDPISSHATLYWYQQALGQGPEFLTYFNYEAQPDKSGLPSDRFSAERPEGSISTLTIQRTEQRDSAMYRCASSVGLGGEQYFGPGTRLTVT.

About this clone itself: One end of the junction does not line up with germline, which may come from a read error. J is TRBJ2-4 and V is TRBV7-9, with TRBD2 as a possible D gene (5 bases). CDR1 is SEHNR and CDR2 is FQNEAQ in the germline V gene (reference sequence). This CDR3 is built from 17 residues. The CDR3 is CASSQEDGQIAENIQYF. The CDR3 region has the DNA TGTGCCAGCAGCCAGGAGGATGGCCAGATAGCCGAAAACATTCAGTACTTC.

A remark on this clone: This may stem from a read error, because a much larger clone lies one nucleotide away. V usage is TRBV7-8 and J usage is TRBJ1-1, with D possibly TRBD1 on 5 matching bases. Trimming removed 5 bases from V and 0 bases from J, with 7 bases in between. The V gene's germline CDR1 is SGHVS and CDR2 FQNEAQ. The CDR3 runs to 13 residues. The CDR3 region is CASSRQMNTEAFF. The CDR3 nucleotides read TGTGCCAGCAGCAGACAGATGAACACTGAAGCTTTCTTT.